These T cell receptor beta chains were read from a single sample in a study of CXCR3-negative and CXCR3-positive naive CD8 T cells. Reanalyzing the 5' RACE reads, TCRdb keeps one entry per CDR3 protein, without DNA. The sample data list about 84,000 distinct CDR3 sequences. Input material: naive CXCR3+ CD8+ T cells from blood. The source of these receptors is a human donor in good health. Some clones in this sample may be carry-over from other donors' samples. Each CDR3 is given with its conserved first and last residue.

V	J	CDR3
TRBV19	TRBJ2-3	CATSGGYSTDTQYF
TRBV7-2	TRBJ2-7	CASSSRRGKNNEQYF
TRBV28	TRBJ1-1	CASRLQGIITEAFF
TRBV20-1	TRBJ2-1	CSARFLSGSLNNEQFF
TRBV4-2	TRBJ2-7	CASSQETGEFYEQYF
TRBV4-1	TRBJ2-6	CASSRLAGNSGANVLTF
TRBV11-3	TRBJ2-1	CASSPKPGLAGTQQFF
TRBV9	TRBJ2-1	CASSVSVQGIRDEQFF
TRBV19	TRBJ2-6	CASIITGANVLTF
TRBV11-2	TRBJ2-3	CASSRDTYTDTQYF
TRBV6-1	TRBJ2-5	CASSELTSGALQETQYF
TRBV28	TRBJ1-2	CASSLDRVYGYTF
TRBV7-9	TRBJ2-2	CASRESVGANTGELFF
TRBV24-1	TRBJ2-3	CATGGVADTQYF
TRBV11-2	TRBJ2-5	CASSSGPGRETQYF
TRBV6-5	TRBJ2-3	CASGYSIIDTQYF
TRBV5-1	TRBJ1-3	CASSLGESSGNTIYF
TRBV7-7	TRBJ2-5	CASSTWDREETQYF
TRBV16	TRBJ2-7	CASSHTRGGEYEQYF
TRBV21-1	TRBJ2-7	CASSPWDRGYEQYF
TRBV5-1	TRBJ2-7	CASSLDPGGSYEQYF
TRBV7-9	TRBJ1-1	CASSLGATEAFF
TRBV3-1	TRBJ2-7	CASSPGFSSYEQYF
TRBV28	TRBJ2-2	CASSFLSGNEGGELFF
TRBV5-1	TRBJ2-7	CASSLEGQGPYEQYF
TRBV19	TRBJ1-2	CASQGMDYGYTF
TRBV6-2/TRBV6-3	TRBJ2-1	CASGLVFGSEQFF
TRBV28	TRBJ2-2	CASGTTSTSNTGELFF
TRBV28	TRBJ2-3	CASSPRPGADTQYF
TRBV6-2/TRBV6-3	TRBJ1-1	CASTRQNTEAFF
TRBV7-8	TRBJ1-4	CASSYQGGGTNEKLFF
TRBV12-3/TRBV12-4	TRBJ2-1	CASSPFGGPNNEQFF
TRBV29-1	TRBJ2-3	CSVESPAARGGSDTQYF
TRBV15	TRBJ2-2	CATLPGHQYTGELFF
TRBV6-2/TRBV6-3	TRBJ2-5	CASSYPGVETETQYF
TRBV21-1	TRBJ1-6	CASSRSRDSNSPLHF